Shown below are 32 T cell receptor beta chains from a single sample sequenced in a study of neoadjuvant anti-PD-1 for oral cavity cancer. Time point of the sample: after neoadjuvant nivolumab, at surgical resection. Here immunoSEQ multiplex PCR was the method, and the copy in TCRdb shows in-frame clones only, minus some. Altogether some 14,000 clones are present, roughly three quarters being singletons, with the ten largest covering 2% to 3%. The sequencing used PBMCs, collected after nivolumab (anti-PD-1) treatment. The receptors were gathered from a person between 35 and 79 years old with oral cavity squamous cell carcinoma.

The chain has TRBV9 and TRBJ1-1; D unclear. This CDR3 is 13 amino acids long. Germline CDR1 reads SGDLS; CDR2 reads YYNGEE. V shed 3 bases and J shed 11 bases, with 17 bases lying between them. The chain's CDR3 is CASSETETRRAFF. CDR3 nucleotide sequence: TGTGCCAGCAGCGAAACAGAAACTCGTAGGGCTTTCTTT.

CDR3 in DNA: TGTGCCAGCAGCTTGACAGGTGCAACTAATGAAAAACTGTTTTTT. Translation gives CASSLTGATNEKLFF. The chain carries TRBV11-2 and TRBJ1-4; D is possibly TRBD1 (6 bases). Trimming removed 3 bases at V and 0 bases at J, with 8 bases between. Per the germline V gene, CDR1 is SGHAT and CDR2 is FQNNGV. This CDR3 region has 15 residues.

This clone appeared a few times. The DNA of the CDR3 is TGTGCCAGCAGCCAAGGGAGGAGGGGGCGAAGAGAGCTGTTTTTT. Its protein is CASSQGRRGRRELFF. The chain has TRBV14 and TRBJ2-2, with D maybe TRBD1 (7 bases). With 1 base removed from V and 11 bases from J, the gap between germline ends came to 17 bases. This CDR3 comprises 15 residues. The germline gives CDR1 SGHDN, CDR2 FVKESK.

This clone was observed a single time. The V gene is TRBV5-5, the J gene TRBJ2-1; possibly TRBD2 for D (5 bases). The CDR3 runs 12 residues. Germline assignment: CDR1 SGHKS and CDR2 YYEKEE (reference sequence). Trimming took off 4 bases at V and 5 bases at J, with 7 bases between the two ends. CDR3 in DNA: TGTGCCAGCAGCGAGGAGGACAATGAGCAGTTCTTC. Translation gives CASSEEDNEQFF.

The V call is TRBV7-2, the J call TRBJ1-3; D gene ambiguous. Germline values: CDR1 SGHTA, CDR2 FQGNSA. Trimming pared 0 bases from V and 4 bases from J, leaving 13 bases between. The CDR3 runs 16 residues. Written as DNA, the CDR3 is TGTGCCAGCAGCTTAGCTTCGGCGTTTCGAGGAAACACCATATATTTT. Its translation is CASSLASAFRGNTIYF.

The chain is built from TRBV2 and TRBJ1-3; 8 bases agree with TRBD1. Germline CDR1 and CDR2: SNHLY and FYNNEI. The CDR3 totals 17 residues. The ends lost 1 base at V and 2 bases at J; junction bases unmatched: 7. The DNA for the CDR3 is TGTGCCAGCAGTGAAGATAGACAGGGGTGGCCTGGAAACACCATATATTTT. Protein sequence: CASSEDRQGWPGNTIYF. The complete variable domain, with remaining parts taken from reference TRBV2 and TRBJ1-3, reads EPEVTQTPSHQVTQMGQEVILRCVPISNHLYFYWYRQILGQKVEFLVSFYNNEISEKSEIFDDQFSVERPDGSNFTLKIRSTKLEDSAMYFCASSEDRQGWPGNTIYFGEGSWLTVV.

Here the CDR3 DNA reads TGTGCCAGCAGTTTATACGGGGACTACGAGCAGTACTTC. Translating it yields CASSLYGDYEQYF. The rearrangement links TRBV27 to TRBJ2-7; possibly TRBD2 for D (5 bases). V was cut by 1 base and J by 3 bases, with 7 bases left in between. The CDR3 totals 13 residues. CDR1 and CDR2 (germline): MNHEY, SMNVEV (reference sequence).

A single count supports this clone. V and J are TRBV9 and TRBJ1-1; D call uncertain. The CDR3 sequence is 15 residues long. Germline V gene data show CDR1 as SGDLS and CDR2 as YYNGEE. V lost 0 bases and J 4 bases, leaving 13 bases between the germline ends. CDR3 in amino acids: CASSVVGREGTEAFF. CDR3 nucleotide sequence: TGTGCCAGCAGCGTAGTTGGTCGTGAAGGCACTGAAGCTTTCTTT.

The chain has TRBV4-1 and TRBJ1-2; D gene ambiguous. The V end lost 0 bases, the J end lost 0 bases, and 11 bases lay between the germline ends. Germline CDR1 MGHRA, CDR2 YSYEKL. The length of the CDR3 is 16 residues. The chain's CDR3 is CASSQEGAEANYGYTF. CDR3 DNA: TGCGCCAGCAGCCAAGAAGGCGCAGAAGCTAACTATGGCTACACCTTC.

The chain joins TRBV30 to TRBJ2-5; D gene unclear. The germline CDR1 and CDR2 sequences are GTSNPN and SVGIG (reference sequence). Trimming cost V 0 bases and J 6 bases, with 5 bases left between them. The CDR3 has 11 amino acids. The CDR3: CAWSVVKTQYF. As DNA, the CDR3 is TGTGCCTGGAGTGTAGTGAAGACCCAGTACTTC.

The chain carries TRBV5-8 and TRBJ2-1; 10 bases align to TRBD1. The CDR3 sequence is 12 residues long. Germline CDR1 and CDR2: SGHTS and YDEGEE. Germline trimming cut 4 bases from V and 14 bases from J; bases unmatched to any gene: 6. In nucleotides, the CDR3 is TGTGCCAGCAGCGCGGACAGGGGGGTCAAGTTCTTC. Its protein is CASSADRGVKFF.

The chain uses TRBV7-3 and TRBJ2-1, with D possibly matching TRBD2 (6 bases). Germline V gene sequence: CDR1 SGHTA, CDR2 FQGTGA. V gave up 5 bases and J gave up 6 bases, with 11 bases separating them. This CDR3 spans 13 amino acids. DNA for the CDR3: TGTGCCAGCAGCACCGGGACTTTCAATGAGCAGTTCTTC. This translates into CASSTGTFNEQFF. The variable domain in full, with the rest retrieved from reference TRBV7-3 and TRBJ2-1, is GAGVSQTPSNKVTEKGKYVELRCDPISGHTALYWYRQSLGQGPEFLIYFQGTGAADDSGLPNDRFFAVRPEGSVSTLKIQRTERGDSAVYLCASSTGTFNEQFFGPGTRLTVL.

The J gene is TRBJ2-1, the V gene TRBV10-3; the match to TRBD2 covers 9 bases. CDR1 and CDR2 from the germline V gene are ENHRY and SYGVKD. CDR3 size: 14 residues. V was clipped by 3 bases and J by 8 bases; unmatched bases: 5. The CDR3 region has the DNA TGTGCCATCAGTGATCCCGCTAGCGGGGATGAGCAGTTCTTC. Translation: CAISDPASGDEQFF.

This clone was detected only a few times. J is TRBJ1-4 and V is TRBV30, with D possibly matching TRBD1 (5 bases). In germline, CDR1 is GTSNPN, CDR2 SVGIG (reference sequence). The CDR3 length is 16 residues. Trimming pared 4 bases from V and 5 bases from J, leaving 20 bases between. The CDR3 spells CAWNLPWRGPNEKLFF. DNA for the CDR3: TGTGCCTGGAATCTCCCATGGAGGGGCCCCAATGAAAAACTGTTTTTT.

This clone was seen once. This rearrangement joins TRBV6-1 to TRBJ1-1; D call uncertain. CDR1 and CDR2 (germline): MNHNS, SASEGT. This CDR3 spans 11 amino acids. Trimming took 5 bases from V and 7 from J, leaving 8 bases between them. DNA for the CDR3: TGTGCCAGCAGTTCAGGTTTTGAAGCTTTCTTT. This gives the protein CASSSGFEAFF.

The rearrangement joins TRBV2 to TRBJ1-1; 7 bases fit TRBD1. V trimming: 10 bases; J trimming: 0 bases; junction bases outside the gene matches: 5. The length of the CDR3 is 13 residues. Germline V gene lookup returns CDR1 SNHLY and CDR2 FYNNEI. CDR3 sequence reads: CATTGEMNTEAFF. The CDR3 region has the DNA TGTGCCACAACAGGGGAAATGAACACTGAAGCTTTCTTT.

The chain links TRBV29-1 to TRBJ2-7; 7 bases agree with TRBD1. This CDR3 region has 16 residues. With 7 bases clipped from V and 5 bases from J, the junction kept 20 bases outside the gene matches. CDR1 is SQVTM and CDR2 is ANQGSEA in the germline V gene. The CDR3 DNA is TGCAGCGCCTGGGGTCAGACAGGGCGCCCATATCACGAGCAGTACTTC. This codes for CSAWGQTGRPYHEQYF.

In this sample, this clone turned up a few times. The chain recombines TRBV9 with TRBJ1-1, with 8 nucleotides matching TRBD1. V was clipped by 4 bases and J by 3 bases; unmatched bases: 8. The CDR3 length is 15 residues. Per germline, CDR1 SGDLS and CDR2 YYNGEE. The CDR3 DNA reads TGTGCCAGCAGCACAACTCAGGGGGCGTACACTGAAGCTTTCTTT. Amino acid sequence: CASSTTQGAYTEAFF.

This chain links TRBV28 with TRBJ2-5, with 10 nucleotides matching TRBD1. The J segment lost 5 bases and the V segment lost 3 bases, leaving 6 bases of the junction unmatched. Germline CDR1 is MDHEN and CDR2 is SYDVKM. The CDR3 is made up of 15 amino acids. The CDR3 reads CASSLYDRGHETQYF. Here the CDR3 DNA reads TGTGCCAGCAGTTTGTATGACAGGGGGCACGAGACCCAGTACTTC.

The chain is built from TRBV10-2 and TRBJ2-1; 10 bases map to TRBD2. The CDR3 is 14 amino acids. The germline gives CDR1 WSHSY, CDR2 SAAADI. V was pared by 3 bases and J by 6 bases, with 2 bases of the junction left unmatched. CDR3 nucleotide sequence: TGCGCCAGCAGTGATCTAGCGGGGGTCAATGAGCAGTTCTTC. It encodes CASSDLAGVNEQFF.

The V gene is TRBV6-1, the J gene TRBJ2-1; D might be TRBD2 (6 bases). V dropped 3 bases and J dropped 6 bases, with 18 bases sitting between them. Germline values: CDR1 MNHNS, CDR2 SASEGT. This CDR3 spans 16 amino acids. The CDR3 nucleotides read TGTGCCAGCAGTGACCTCAATACGGGAGCGACCAATGAGCAGTTCTTC. As protein: CASSDLNTGATNEQFF.

This chain links TRBV5-1 with TRBJ1-3, with D perhaps matching TRBD1 (6 bases). CDR3 length equals 15 residues. V gave up 5 bases and J gave up 0 bases, with 12 bases separating them. Looked up from germline, CDR1 is SGHRS and CDR2 is YFSETQ. CDR3 sequence reads: CASRPDSYSGNTIYF. The CDR3, as DNA: TGCGCCAGCAGACCGGACAGCTACTCTGGAAACACCATATATTTT.

The chain joins TRBV7-3 to TRBJ2-5; the match to TRBD1 covers 9 bases. This CDR3 comprises 14 residues. The V gene's germline CDR1 is SGHTA and CDR2 FQGTGA. The ends lost 5 bases at V and 4 bases at J; junction bases unmatched: 5. The CDR3 region is CASSPGTGLETQYF. The CDR3 DNA follows: TGTGCCAGCAGCCCCGGGACAGGGTTAGAGACCCAGTACTTC.

V is TRBV5-4 and J is TRBJ2-5; 8 bases agree with TRBD2. The CDR3 length is 13 residues. Germline CDR1 is SGHNT and CDR2 is YYREEE (reference sequence). Trimming at V came to 7 bases and at J to 3 bases, leaving 5 bases not matched to a gene. The CDR3 reads CASATGGKETQYF. The CDR3 DNA follows: TGTGCCAGCGCCACGGGGGGGAAAGAGACCCAGTACTTC.

V and J are TRBV6-6 and TRBJ2-7; the D is unclear. V was cut by 0 bases and J by 2 bases, with 11 bases left in between. CDR3 size: 15 residues. Germline V gene data show CDR1 as MNHNY and CDR2 as SVGAGI (reference sequence). The CDR3 coding sequence is TGTGCCAGCAGTTACTCGAATGGGAACCCCTACGAGCAGTACTTC. This translates into CASSYSNGNPYEQYF.

This clone was seen only a few times. The rearrangement uses TRBV4-1 and TRBJ1-5; maybe TRBD1 (5 bases). The CDR3 spans 14 residues. CDR1 and CDR2 (germline): MGHRA, YSYEKL. V lost 2 bases and J 13 bases, leaving 18 bases between the germline ends. The CDR3 spells CASSQPGRALNQHF. CDR3 bases: TGCGCCAGCAGCCAACCAGGGCGGGCTCTCAATCAGCATTTT.

The J gene is TRBJ2-7, the V gene TRBV30; the match to TRBD1 covers 9 bases. The CDR3 is 14 amino acids. Germline trimming cut 5 bases from V and 7 bases from J; bases unmatched to any gene: 12. Germline CDR1 and CDR2: GTSNPN and SVGIG (reference sequence). The CDR3 bases are TGTGCCTGGGACGGGACCGGGACAGGGATTGAGCAGTACTTC. Translation: CAWDGTGTGIEQYF.

This clone was seen only a few times. The V gene is TRBV7-9, the J gene TRBJ1-2; 11 nucleotides agree with TRBD1. V lost 4 bases to trimming and J lost 4 bases; unmatched junction nucleotides: 8. CDR3 length equals 16 residues. Germline V CDR1 and CDR2: SEHNR, FQNEAQ (reference sequence). The CDR3 spells CASSSWTGGSFYGYTF. CDR3 nucleotide sequence: TGTGCCAGCAGCTCCTGGACAGGGGGCTCGTTCTATGGCTACACCTTC.

The CDR3 reads CASSVVPNPNEQFF. DNA for the CDR3: TGTGCCAGCAGCGTAGTCCCAAACCCCAATGAGCAGTTCTTC. The chain combines TRBV9 with TRBJ2-1; D call uncertain. Germline loops: CDR1 SGDLS, CDR2 YYNGEE. This CDR3 has 14 amino acids. The ends were cut back, 0 bases at V and 6 bases at J, with 10 bases in the middle.

This clone was picked up one time. J is TRBJ2-1 and V is TRBV13, with 9 bases fitting TRBD1. Germline V gene lookup returns CDR1 PRHDT and CDR2 FYEKMQ (reference sequence). The CDR3 length is 15 residues. V trimming: 5 bases; J trimming: 4 bases; junction bases outside the gene matches: 6. The CDR3 here is CASSPDRGTYNEQFF. CDR3 in DNA: TGTGCCAGCAGCCCTGACAGGGGGACTTACAATGAGCAGTTCTTC. The whole variable domain, remainder taken from reference TRBV13 and TRBJ2-1, is AAGVIQSPRHLIKEKRETATLKCYPIPRHDTVYWYQQGPGQDPQFLISFYEKMQSDKGSIPDRFSAQQFSDYHSELNMSSLELGDSALYFCASSPDRGTYNEQFFGPGTRLTVL.

The chain links TRBV7-2 to TRBJ2-1, with 7 bases that match TRBD2. With V trimmed by 0 bases and J by 10 bases, 6 bases remained unmatched. The CDR3 consists of 14 residues. Looked up from germline, CDR1 is SGHTA and CDR2 is FQGNSA. In nucleotides, the CDR3 is TGTGCCAGCAGCTTAGCGCGGGGGACTTCCGAGCAGTTCTTC. It is translated as CASSLARGTSEQFF.

This chain joins TRBV10-2 and TRBJ2-2; D is possibly TRBD2 (5 bases). The CDR3 spans 15 residues. V was cut by 0 bases and J by 3 bases, with 8 bases left in between. Germline V gives CDR1 WSHSY, CDR2 SAAADI. CDR3 amino acids: CASSESEDYTGELFF. CDR3 DNA: TGCGCCAGCAGTGAGTCGGAGGATTACACCGGGGAGCTGTTTTTT.